One and the same sample provided the 9 T cell receptor beta chains below, sequenced in a study of T cells in Graves' hyperthyroidism and ophthalmopathy. Researchers amplified the TCR beta CDR3 regions from RNA transcripts. First-round RT-PCR with HTBI primers amplified the TCR CDR3 region. TCRdb reprocessed the multiplex PCR reads via MiXCR and lists one record per CDR3 protein. The sample carries over 500,000 distinct CDR3 sequences, about 15% recorded once. The sample consisted of blood. All receptors come from a woman in her thirties with Graves' ophthalmopathy.

This clonotype was recorded many times. The chain combines TRBV6-1 with TRBJ2-1, with D perhaps matching TRBD2 (6 bases). The V gene's germline CDR1 is MNHNS and CDR2 SASEGT. The germline V and J ends were trimmed by 10 bases and 0 bases, with 10 bases remaining between them. The CDR3 covers 13 residues. CDR3 nucleotide sequence: TGTGCCACCTTGACTAGCTCCTACAATGAGCAGTTCTTC. This gives the protein CATLTSSYNEQFF.

The table lists this clonotype with many counts. This chain links TRBV6-1 with TRBJ2-1, with TRBD2 identical over 10 bases. Germline trimming cut 8 bases from V and 1 base from J; bases unmatched to any gene: 8. In germline, CDR1 is MNHNS, CDR2 SASEGT. This CDR3 comprises 16 residues. CDR3 DNA: TGTGCCAGCGGGCTAGCGGGAGAGGTGTCCTACAATGAGCAGTTCTTC. Translation: CASGLAGEVSYNEQFF.

The V call is TRBV20-1, the J call TRBJ1-2, with a weak D call TRBD1 (5 bases). The CDR3 runs 13 residues. Germline V gene lookup returns CDR1 DFQATT and CDR2 SNEGSKA (reference sequence). V lost 3 bases and J 5 bases, leaving 13 bases between the germline ends. The CDR3 loop reads CSARSRVLYGYTF. DNA for the CDR3: TGCAGTGCTAGGTCCAGGGTTTTATATGGCTACACCTTC.

This clonotype has a handful of counts. The chain has TRBV20-1 and TRBJ2-1; D gene unclear. V was trimmed by 0 bases and J by 6 bases, leaving 15 bases between them. CDR3 length: 15 amino acids. Germline loops: CDR1 DFQATT, CDR2 SNEGSKA (reference sequence). CDR3 DNA: TGCAGTGCTAGAGATACCCATGGACGAGCCAATGAGCAGTTCTTC. Translating gives CSARDTHGRANEQFF.

This rearrangement joins TRBV20-1 to TRBJ1-4; weak D call: TRBD1 (6 bases). Germline V CDR1 and CDR2: DFQATT, SNEGSKA (reference sequence). Trimming took 6 bases from V and 6 from J, leaving 14 bases between them. This CDR3 has 13 amino acids. CDR3 in DNA: TGCAGTGCAAAGCGGGACACCTATGAAAAACTGTTTTTT. It codes for CSAKRDTYEKLFF.

This clonotype occurred a few times. V usage is TRBV6-1 and J usage is TRBJ1-2; 7 bases are a match to TRBD1. Trimming at V came to 7 bases and at J to 8 bases, leaving 13 bases not matched to a gene. The CDR3 has 14 amino acids. Germline CDR1 reads MNHNS; CDR2 reads SASEGT. As DNA, the CDR3 is TGTGCCAGCACCGAAGGGGGCCCTACGGGAGGCTACACCTTC. Amino acid sequence: CASTEGGPTGGYTF.

This chain uses TRBV7-2 with TRBJ2-1, with 11 bases aligning to TRBD2. The trim removed 4 bases at V and 10 bases at J, leaving 15 bases unmatched. The CDR3 is 17 residues long. Germline V gene lookup returns CDR1 SGHTA and CDR2 FQGNSA. The CDR3 DNA is TGTGCCAGCAGCTCAGCCCCCCTTAGCGGGAGGGTTTCAGAGCAGTTCTTC. Translating it yields CASSSAPLSGRVSEQFF.

This clonotype was counted ten times or more. This sequence joins TRBV20-1 and TRBJ2-1; D call uncertain. Trimming removed 5 bases from V and 0 bases from J, with 5 bases in between. The CDR3 is made up of 12 amino acids. Per germline, CDR1 DFQATT and CDR2 SNEGSKA (reference sequence). The CDR3 DNA is TGCAGTGCTTGGAGCTCCTACAATGAGCAGTTCTTC. This translates into CSAWSSYNEQFF.

This clonotype turned up a few times. This rearrangement joins TRBV15 to TRBJ2-7; 7 nucleotides align to TRBD1. CDR3 size: 14 residues. V lost 11 bases and J lost 2; bases outside the gene matches: 12. CDR1 and CDR2 (germline): LNHNV, YYDKDF (reference sequence). CDR3 coding DNA: TGTGCCGCCTCAGCGACAGGGCGACCCTACGAGCAGTACTTC. Translated, it gives CAASATGRPYEQYF.